The next 30 T cell receptor beta chains were all read from a single sample in a study of T cell responses to AZD1222 COVID-19 vaccine. Clones were read by immunoSEQ multiplex PCR, and TCRdb kept only the in-frame ones, dropping some. In the table there are 85,000 to 90,000 clones, around 88% of which are singletons. Sequencing used peripheral blood, obtained on day 0 of MenACWY control vaccination. These receptors were collected from an adult in good health.

The V gene is TRBV18, the J gene TRBJ2-3; 7 bases are shared with TRBD1. Germline CDR1 is KGHSH and CDR2 is LQKENI. This CDR3 is built from 15 residues. J was trimmed by 0 bases and V by 5 bases; bases with no gene match: 5. DNA of the CDR3: TGTGCCAGCTCAGCACAGGGGCAGAGCACAGATACGCAGTATTTT. Protein sequence: CASSAQGQSTDTQYF.

The chain carries TRBV4-3 and TRBJ1-2; no clear D gene. V lost 1 base to trimming and J lost 0 bases, with 12 bases between them. Germline V CDR1 and CDR2: LGHNA, YSLEER. The length of the CDR3 is 16 residues. CDR3 sequence (DNA): TGCGCCAGCAGCCAAGCTAGGTCTGGGGCTAACTATGGCTACACCTTC. It translates to CASSQARSGANYGYTF.

The count of this clone is one. V and J are TRBV10-3 and TRBJ2-5; D assignment may be TRBD1 or TRBD2 (5 bases each). The CDR3 has 14 residues. Germline V gene data show CDR1 as ENHRY and CDR2 as SYGVKD. V dropped 0 bases and J dropped 4 bases, with 9 bases sitting between them. The CDR3 spells CAISESGEGETQYF. For the CDR3, the DNA is TGTGCCATCAGTGAGTCGGGGGAAGGAGAGACCCAGTACTTC.

The rearrangement joins TRBV2 to TRBJ2-7, with 10 bases lining up with TRBD1. The CDR3 spans 15 residues. Unmatched junction bases numbered 11, after V lost 7 bases and J lost 5 bases. Germline CDR1 SNHLY, CDR2 FYNNEI. The DNA for the CDR3 is TGTGCCAGCACGGAAATCCGGGACAGGGGCCACGAGCAGTACTTC. It encodes CASTEIRDRGHEQYF.

The chain carries TRBV19 and TRBJ1-1; no clear D. The V end lost 7 bases, the J end lost 3 bases, and 18 bases lay between the germline ends. From germline, CDR1 is LNHDA and CDR2 SQIVND (reference sequence). CDR3 length: 15 residues. Here the CDR3 reads CASKERKEFYTEAFF. The DNA for the CDR3 is TGTGCCAGTAAGGAACGGAAGGAGTTCTACACTGAAGCTTTCTTT. The variable domain in full, completed from reference TRBV19 and TRBJ1-1, reads DGGITQSPKYLFRKEGQNVTLSCEQNLNHDAMYWYRQDPGQGLRLIYYSQIVNDFQKGDIAEGYSVSREKKESFPLTVTSAQKNPTAFYLCASKERKEFYTEAFFGQGTRLTVV.

The gene calls are TRBV27 and TRBJ2-1; no clear D gene. Trimming removed 5 bases from V and 0 bases from J, with 29 bases in between. The CDR3 runs 21 residues. The V gene's germline CDR1 is MNHEY and CDR2 SMNVEV (reference sequence). CDR3 coding DNA: TGTGCCAGCAGTCCACCCGGTACTTTAGAACTCCCCTTAAGCTCCTACAATGAGCAGTTCTTC. Translated: CASSPPGTLELPLSSYNEQFF.

This sequence joins TRBV5-6 and TRBJ2-1; no reliable D call. The CDR3 spans 14 residues. V lost 4 bases and J 6 bases, leaving 14 bases between the germline ends. Germline V gives CDR1 SGHDT, CDR2 YYEEEE. The CDR3 coding sequence is TGTGCCAGCAGCCCCTGGACGGCCCTCAATGAGCAGTTCTTC. This encodes CASSPWTALNEQFF.

The J gene is TRBJ1-2, the V gene TRBV6-4; D may be TRBD1 (6 bases). Germline values: CDR1 MRHNA, CDR2 SNTAGT. V shed 5 bases and J shed 8 bases, with 15 bases lying between them. The CDR3 length is 13 residues. The CDR3 DNA sequence: TGTGCCAGCAGTTGGGATGGGACATCGGGCTACACCTTC. It is translated as CASSWDGTSGYTF.

Note on this clone: Other nucleotide sequences from this sample produce the same CDR3. This chain uses TRBV7-9 with TRBJ1-6; unclear D gene. Per the germline V gene, CDR1 is SEHNR and CDR2 is FQNEAQ (reference sequence). This CDR3 spans 13 amino acids. Trimming shortened V by 1 base and J by 9 bases, and 7 bases separated the two germline ends. The CDR3 spells CASSLGEGSPLHF. The CDR3 DNA is TGTGCCAGCAGCTTAGGGGAGGGTTCACCCCTCCACTTT.

The chain recombines TRBV5-6 with TRBJ2-7; D gene uncertain. Germline values: CDR1 SGHDT, CDR2 YYEEEE. The V end lost 0 bases, the J end lost 3 bases, and 7 bases lay between the germline ends. The CDR3 spans 13 residues. CDR3 nucleotides: TGTGCCAGCAGCTTGGGGCAGTACTACGAGCAGTACTTC. Its translation: CASSLGQYYEQYF.

The V call is TRBV27, the J call TRBJ2-1; D is possibly TRBD1 (6 bases). This CDR3 has 14 residues. The germline gives CDR1 MNHEY, CDR2 SMNVEV (reference sequence). V shed 3 bases and J shed 8 bases, with 14 bases lying between them. Written as DNA, the CDR3 is TGTGCCAGCAGTTTGGGCAGGGGTGTTGATGAGCAGTTCTTC. It translates to CASSLGRGVDEQFF.

This clone came up a few times. The V and J genes are TRBV6-1 and TRBJ1-6; TRBD1 agrees at 9 bases. The V segment lost 1 base and the J segment 10 bases; nucleotides outside the gene matches: 11. The CDR3 runs to 17 residues. The germline CDR1 and CDR2 sequences are MNHNS and SASEGT. The chain's CDR3 is CASSEGPGGTGTSPLHF. DNA of the CDR3: TGTGCCAGCAGTGAAGGGCCTGGTGGGACAGGGACCTCACCCCTCCACTTT.

CDR3 nucleotide sequence: TGTGCCAGCAGCTCCGGGGGGCCCACAGATACGCAGTATTTT. This sequence encodes CASSSGGPTDTQYF. The rearrangement links TRBV11-3 to TRBJ2-3, with D perhaps matching TRBD2 (7 bases). Germline V gives CDR1 SGHNT, CDR2 YENEEA. The germline V and J ends were trimmed by 4 bases and 2 bases, with 10 bases remaining between them. This CDR3 comprises 14 residues.

The chain recombines TRBV5-1 with TRBJ1-2; the D gene is possibly TRBD1 (6 bases). The CDR3 length is 15 residues. Germline lookup yields CDR1 SGHRS and CDR2 YFSETQ. V lost 0 bases and J lost 6, with 15 bases in between. The CDR3 DNA reads TGCGCCAGCAGCTTGGAACAACAGGGAGGAAATGGCTACACCTTC. Encoded protein: CASSLEQQGGNGYTF.

The V and J genes are TRBV6-5 and TRBJ1-1; D not resolved. Germline V lookup: CDR1 MNHEY, CDR2 SVGAGI. V was trimmed by 2 bases and J by 7 bases, leaving 14 bases between them. The CDR3 has 14 amino acids. CDR3 nucleotides: TGTGCCAGCAGTTACGGGGTATCCGTTGGTGAAGCTTTCTTT. Protein sequence: CASSYGVSVGEAFF.

The chain carries TRBV15 and TRBJ1-2, with 8 positions matching TRBD1. Germline CDR1 and CDR2: LNHNV and YYDKDF (reference sequence). The CDR3 loop spans 14 amino acids. The V gene end was trimmed by 1 base and the J gene end by 7 bases; junction bases not matched to a gene: 5. The CDR3 coding sequence is TGTGCCACCAGCAGAGGTCAGGGGGCAAGTGGCTACACCTTC. Translating gives CATSRGQGASGYTF.

The chain couples TRBV28 to TRBJ2-5; TRBD1 might be the D (6 bases). The CDR3 length is 13 residues. The V end was cut by 5 bases, the J end by 4 bases, with 11 bases between. Germline V lookup: CDR1 MDHEN, CDR2 SYDVKM. The CDR3 region has the DNA TGTGCCAGCAGTACAGGGAAGAGAGAGACCCAGTACTTC. It yields the protein CASSTGKRETQYF.

This rearrangement joins TRBV3-1 (or the pseudogene TRBV3-2) to TRBJ1-6, with D maybe TRBD1 (5 bases). Germline V gene lookup returns CDR1 LGHDT and CDR2 YNNKEL (reference sequence). The V gene lost 3 bases and the J gene lost 2 bases, with 14 bases spanning the gap. This CDR3 has 17 residues. CDR3 sequence reads: CASSHLGTPTYNSPLHF. For the CDR3, the DNA is TGTGCCAGCAGCCACCTAGGGACTCCCACCTATAATTCACCCCTCCACTTT.

The chain couples TRBV4-3 to TRBJ2-7; 12 positions agree with TRBD1. The V gene's germline CDR1 is LGHNA and CDR2 YSLEER. This CDR3 comprises 18 residues. Unmatched junction bases numbered 10, after V lost 0 bases and J lost 4 bases. The CDR3 spells CASSQDLGTGGPSYEQYF. In nucleotides, the CDR3 is TGCGCCAGCAGCCAAGATCTTGGGACAGGGGGCCCTTCATACGAGCAGTACTTC.

This clone was picked up a small number of times. The chain is built from TRBV7-3 and TRBJ1-1, with TRBD1 as a possible D gene (6 bases). V lost 5 bases, J lost 0 bases, and 13 bases lay in between. This CDR3 is built from 15 residues. The germline V gene has CDR1 SGHTA and CDR2 FQGTGA. CDR3 coding DNA: TGTGCCAGCAGCCTAAACAGGGTGGTGAACACTGAAGCTTTCTTT. Amino acid sequence: CASSLNRVVNTEAFF.

The chain employs TRBV18 and TRBJ2-6; TRBD1 aligns across 7 bases. Trimming at V came to 3 bases and at J to 0 bases, leaving 8 bases not matched to a gene. This CDR3 region has 18 residues. Germline CDR1 and CDR2: KGHSH and LQKENI. CDR3 in DNA: TGTGCCAGCTCACCGCTGACAGGGTTTGGCTCTGGGGCCAACGTCCTGACTTTC. As protein: CASSPLTGFGSGANVLTF. Supplemented by reference TRBV18 and TRBJ2-6, the full variable domain reads NAGVMQNPRHLVRRRGQEARLRCSPMKGHSHVYWYRQLPEEGLKFMVYLQKENIIDESGMPKERFSAEFPKEGPSILRIQQVVRGDSAAYFCASSPLTGFGSGANVLTFGAGSRLTVL.

This sequence joins TRBV3-1 (or the pseudogene TRBV3-2) and TRBJ1-5, with D uncertain. The CDR3 extends over 16 amino acids. CDR1 and CDR2 from the germline V gene are LGHDT and YNNKEL (reference sequence). The V and J ends lost 1 base and 1 base respectively, with 11 bases between them. The CDR3 loop reads CASSQGMGGSNQPQHF. CDR3 in DNA: TGTGCCAGCAGCCAAGGGATGGGAGGAAGCAATCAGCCCCAGCATTTT.

This clone appeared a single time. CDR3 sequence (DNA): TGTGCCTGGAGTGTAGACAACTATCAGCCCCAGCATTTT. Translation: CAWSVDNYQPQHF. The V and J genes are TRBV30 and TRBJ1-5, with D hard to call. CDR1 and CDR2 (germline): GTSNPN, SVGIG (reference sequence). Trimming shortened V by 0 bases and J by 5 bases, and 8 bases separated the two germline ends. This CDR3 comprises 13 residues.

The V call is TRBV5-5, the J call TRBJ2-5, with D unresolved. V lost 3 bases to trimming and J lost 0 bases, with 6 bases between them. The V gene's germline CDR1 is SGHKS and CDR2 YYEKEE (reference sequence). This CDR3 has 13 residues. The CDR3 loop reads CASSWLYQETQYF. The CDR3 DNA reads as TGTGCCAGCAGCTGGCTTTACCAAGAGACCCAGTACTTC.

The chain uses TRBV5-6 and TRBJ1-2; 7 bases fit TRBD1. This CDR3 region has 13 residues. CDR1 is SGHDT, CDR2 YYEEEE, per germline. V shed 3 bases, J shed 7 bases, and the junction held 6 bases outside the gene matches. CDR3 protein: CASSSRTGGGYTF. The DNA of the CDR3 is TGTGCCAGCAGCTCTCGGACAGGTGGTGGCTACACCTTC.

The chain is built from TRBV7-2 and TRBJ2-2, with D uncertain. The germline gives CDR1 SGHTA, CDR2 FQGNSA. V lost 0 bases, J lost 6 bases, and 8 bases lay in between. The CDR3 is made up of 14 amino acids. The CDR3 DNA is TGTGCCAGCAGCTTAGCAGGGTTCGCCGGGGAGCTGTTTTTT. Its protein is CASSLAGFAGELFF.

The CDR3 DNA reads TGCGCCAGCAGCCAAGATCGAGAACAGTCAAACTCTGGAAACACCATATATTTT. This codes for CASSQDREQSNSGNTIYF. The V and J genes are TRBV4-1 and TRBJ1-3; unclear D gene. V lost 0 bases to trimming and J lost 0 bases, with 15 bases between them. This CDR3 contains 18 residues. The V gene's germline CDR1 is MGHRA and CDR2 YSYEKL.

The CDR3 coding sequence is TGCGCCAGCAGTGATGCCCTTGAGTATGGCTACACCTTC. Protein: CASSDALEYGYTF. The chain carries TRBV10-2 and TRBJ1-2; D call uncertain. The CDR3 is made up of 13 amino acids. Germline V gene lookup returns CDR1 WSHSY and CDR2 SAAADI. The ends were cut back, 3 bases at V and 5 bases at J, with 10 bases in the middle.

The chain is built from TRBV2 and TRBJ1-2, with TRBD1 matching 9 bases. CDR1 is SNHLY, CDR2 FYNNEI, per germline. J gave up 7 bases and V 6 bases, and 6 bases lay outside the gene matches. The CDR3 has 13 residues. The CDR3 spells CASSVGQGGGYTF. As DNA, the CDR3 is TGTGCCAGCAGCGTGGGACAGGGTGGTGGCTACACCTTC.

The chain employs TRBV9 and TRBJ1-3; D remains unclear. V shed 2 bases and J shed 0 bases, with 9 bases lying between them. Germline loops: CDR1 SGDLS, CDR2 YYNGEE. There are 15 residues in the CDR3. CDR3 nucleotide sequence: TGTGCCAGCAGCGTTCAGGCCAGCTCTGGAAACACCATATATTTT. Translated, it gives CASSVQASSGNTIYF.